This passage covers 22 T cell receptor beta chains from one sample sequenced in a study of metastatic and nonmetastatic thyroid tumors. Before thyroid surgery, none of the patients had received any treatment. TCRdb re-called the PCR reads via MiXCR. The table lists approximately 74,000 clones, approximately 15% of them singletons. What was sequenced was blood. The receptors here all came from a male donor with papillary thyroid cancer or a benign thyroid nodule (not recorded which). Some clones in this sample may be carry-over from other donors' samples.

This clone occurred many times. Other DNA sequences in the sample encode the same CDR3. This chain connects TRBV6-1 to TRBJ2-1; 8 bases are a match to TRBD1. With 6 bases clipped from V and 10 bases from J, the junction kept 17 bases outside the gene matches. The CDR3 totals 16 residues. CDR1 is MNHNS, CDR2 SASEGT, per germline. CDR3 sequence: CASSEFPTRGLWEQFF. CDR3 sequence (DNA): TGTGCCAGCAGCGAATTTCCAACCAGGGGGCTATGGGAGCAGTTCTTC.

In its sample, this clone was seen many times. The rearrangement uses TRBV9 and TRBJ1-1; 10 nucleotides align to TRBD1. The length of the CDR3 is 20 residues. From germline, CDR1 is SGDLS and CDR2 YYNGEE. The junction had 15 bases not matched to a gene; V was cut back by 1 base and J by 0 bases. The CDR3 sequence: CASSVQVTGGPGRMNTEAFF. The CDR3, as DNA: TGTGCCAGCAGCGTACAAGTGACAGGGGGCCCTGGTCGCATGAACACTGAAGCTTTCTTT.

This clone showed up just a few times. The chain has TRBV27 and TRBJ2-3, with 7 bases that match TRBD2. The CDR3 consists of 18 residues. Losses at the gene ends were 3 bases for V and 1 base for J; bases not matched to a gene: 13. Per germline, CDR1 MNHEY and CDR2 SMNVEV (reference sequence). CDR3 amino acids: CASSFDPSTGGRTDTQYF. The CDR3 DNA reads TGTGCCAGCAGTTTCGATCCCTCAACGGGAGGTCGCACAGATACGCAGTATTTT.

This clone was found a few times. J is TRBJ1-6 and V is TRBV3-1; TRBD1 agrees at 8 bases. This CDR3 is built from 14 residues. V was clipped by 4 bases and J by 10 bases; unmatched bases: 6. CDR1 is LGHDT, CDR2 YNNKEL, per germline (reference sequence). The CDR3 sequence: CASSPRGQNSPLHF. CDR3 DNA sequence: TGTGCCAGCAGCCCCAGGGGGCAGAACTCACCCCTCCACTTT.

The J gene is TRBJ2-7, the V gene TRBV7-2; 9 bases map to TRBD1. Trimming cost V 4 bases and J 5 bases; bases outside gene matches: 9. The CDR3 totals 15 residues. Germline-derived CDR1 and CDR2 are SGHTA and FQGNSA. The CDR3 protein is CASSSLGTGIDEQYF. The CDR3 DNA reads as TGTGCCAGCAGCTCACTCGGGACAGGGATCGACGAGCAGTACTTC.

This clone came up many times. The J gene is TRBJ2-1, the V gene TRBV5-1; 11 positions match TRBD2. The germline V gene has CDR1 SGHRS and CDR2 YFSETQ. CDR3 size: 15 residues. With 5 bases clipped from V and 8 bases from J, the junction kept 9 bases outside the gene matches. Here the CDR3 DNA reads TGCGCCAGCAGATCGTTAGCGGGAGGGCCCGATGAGCAGTTCTTC. Protein sequence: CASRSLAGGPDEQFF.

This clone has a count of ten or more. This rearrangement joins TRBV5-1 to TRBJ2-2, with D uncertain. Germline V gene lookup returns CDR1 SGHRS and CDR2 YFSETQ. CDR3 length: 14 amino acids. Trimming took off 1 base at V and 1 base at J, with 5 bases between the two ends. CDR3 protein: CASSLWGNTGELFF. The CDR3 DNA reads as TGCGCCAGCAGCTTGTGGGGGAACACCGGGGAGCTGTTTTTT. Using reference TRBV5-1 and TRBJ2-2 for the parts outside the CDR3, the full variable domain is KAGVTQTPRYLIKTRGQQVTLSCSPISGHRSVSWYQQTPGQGLQFLFEYFSETQRNKGNFPGRFSGRQFSNSRSEMNVSTLELGDSALYLCASSLWGNTGELFFGEGSRLTVL.

Ten or more counts support this clone. V usage is TRBV28 and J usage is TRBJ1-1, with D unclear. Trimming removed 6 bases at V and 2 bases at J, with 4 bases between. The germline V gene has CDR1 MDHEN and CDR2 SYDVKM. The length of the CDR3 is 11 residues. This CDR3 is CASRVNTEAFF. The DNA of the CDR3 is TGTGCCAGCAGAGTTAACACTGAAGCTTTCTTT. Looking up the rest from reference TRBV28 and TRBJ1-1 gives the full variable domain: DVKVTQSSRYLVKRTGEKVFLECVQDMDHENMFWYRQDPGLGLRLIYFSYDVKMKEKGDIPEGYSVSREKKERFSLILESASTNQTSMYLCASRVNTEAFFGQGTRLTVV.

On this clone: This clone may be a read error of a much larger clone one base away. The chain has TRBV4-1 and TRBJ2-1, with D possibly being TRBD1 (5 bases). Germline values: CDR1 MGHRA, CDR2 YSYEKL. The V end lost 2 bases, the J end lost 10 bases, and 24 bases lay between the germline ends. The CDR3 contains 17 residues. The CDR3 reads CASSQWGQSVHPFEQFF. CDR3 nucleotides: TGCGCCAGCAGCCAATGGGGCCAATCCGTCCACCCCTTCGAGCAGTTCTTC.

This clone was seen at least ten times. This chain connects TRBV6-6 to TRBJ2-2; no clear D gene. There are 14 residues in the CDR3. Germline-derived CDR1 and CDR2 are MNHNY and SVGAGI (reference sequence). V dropped 2 bases and J dropped 7 bases, with 11 bases sitting between them. Written as DNA, the CDR3 is TGTGCCAGCAGTTACCCTAGGAAGGGCGGGGAGCTGTTTTTT. It translates to CASSYPRKGGELFF.

Ten or more counts support this clone. The chain employs TRBV10-1 and TRBJ2-7, with 9 bases matching TRBD2. CDR1 is WNHNN and CDR2 is SYGVQD in the germline V gene (reference sequence). This CDR3 region has 13 residues. V gave up 7 bases and J gave up 5 bases; unmatched junction bases: 6. This chain's CDR3 is CASTLAGADEQYF. The CDR3 coding sequence is TGCGCCAGCACCTTAGCGGGAGCGGACGAGCAGTACTTC.

This clone was seen at least ten times. The J gene is TRBJ2-3, the V gene TRBV7-9; no firm D call. V was clipped by 4 bases and J by 2 bases, with 7 bases between them. CDR3 length: 13 amino acids. Germline V gene data show CDR1 as SEHNR and CDR2 as FQNEAQ (reference sequence). Written as DNA, the CDR3 is TGTGCCAGCAGCTCAGCAGTCACAGATACGCAGTATTTT. It yields the protein CASSSAVTDTQYF.

This clone appeared many times. The rearrangement joins TRBV5-1 to TRBJ2-3, with 12 bases matching TRBD2. Germline V gene sequence: CDR1 SGHRS, CDR2 YFSETQ. With V trimmed by 4 bases and J by 4 bases, 10 bases remained unmatched. The CDR3 covers 17 residues. CDR3 loop: CASSPPRLAGGSDTQYF. Written as DNA, the CDR3 is TGCGCCAGCAGCCCTCCCCGGCTAGCGGGAGGGTCAGATACGCAGTATTTT.

This clone was detected ten times or more. The V call is TRBV7-2, the J call TRBJ2-1; TRBD1 aligns across 7 bases. The CDR3 is 15 amino acids. With 5 bases clipped from V and 0 bases from J, the junction kept 4 bases outside the gene matches. Germline loops: CDR1 SGHTA, CDR2 FQGNSA. This CDR3 reads CASSVQGNSYNEQFF. The CDR3 DNA is TGTGCCAGCAGCGTACAGGGGAACTCCTACAATGAGCAGTTCTTC. Full variable domain (remainder filled in from reference TRBV7-2 and TRBJ2-1): GAGVSQSPSNKVTEKGKDVELRCDPISGHTALYWYRQSLGQGLEFLIYFQGNSAPDKSGLPSDRFSAERTGGSVSTLTIQRTQQEDSAVYLCASSVQGNSYNEQFFGPGTRLTVL.

This clone was seen a handful of times. This may stem from a read error, because a much larger clone lies one nucleotide away. The rearrangement uses TRBV29-1 and TRBJ1-3; D uncertain. Germline-derived CDR1 and CDR2 are SQVTM and ANQGSEA. Trimming cost V 5 bases and J 4 bases, with 15 bases left between them. The CDR3 has 14 amino acids. The CDR3, as DNA: TGCAGCGTTTCACTCGACATGGGGGGAAACACCATATATTTT. This translates into CSVSLDMGGNTIYF.

There are many counts of this clone. This chain links TRBV25-1 with TRBJ2-2; D is ambiguous. The germline V gene encodes CDR1 MGHDK and CDR2 SYGVNS. V lost 1 base to trimming and J lost 5 bases, with 8 bases between them. The CDR3 loop spans 14 amino acids. CDR3 sequence: CASSESVGTGELFF. The CDR3 DNA reads TGTGCCAGCAGTGAATCCGTGGGGACCGGGGAGCTGTTTTTT.

This clone has a count of ten or more. The rearrangement uses TRBV27 and TRBJ2-2; D remains ambiguous. The CDR3 is 13 amino acids. From germline, CDR1 is MNHEY and CDR2 SMNVEV (reference sequence). Trimming took 6 bases from V and 6 from J, leaving 11 bases between them. CDR3 sequence (DNA): TGTGCCAGCAGCTTCCCCCGGGCCGGGGAGCTGTTTTTT. Translated: CASSFPRAGELFF.

On this clone: This clone may be a read error of a much larger clone one base away. CDR3 DNA: TGCAGCGTTGTACGGGGTCGGGCCCTCAATGAGCAGTTCTTC. The encoded protein is CSVVRGRALNEQFF. This chain links TRBV29-1 with TRBJ2-1, with D maybe TRBD2 (5 bases). The CDR3 loop spans 14 amino acids. Trimming cost V 4 bases and J 6 bases, with 16 bases left between them. Germline CDR1 SQVTM, CDR2 ANQGSEA.

This clone was seen many times. One junction end does not reproduce the germline sequence, and a read error may be involved. The chain links TRBV5-4 to TRBJ2-7; weak D call: TRBD1 (6 bases). CDR3 size: 13 residues. Germline lookup yields CDR1 SGHNT and CDR2 YYREEE (reference sequence). The CDR3 sequence is CASSLGTGTTRNF. The CDR3 region has the DNA TGTGCCAGCAGCTTGGGGACGGGGACAACGAGGAACTTC.

Many counts were recorded for this clone. The chain recombines TRBV5-1 with TRBJ2-7; possibly TRBD1 for D (5 bases). There are 12 residues in the CDR3. Germline loops: CDR1 SGHRS, CDR2 YFSETQ. The V end was cut by 4 bases, the J end by 3 bases, with 8 bases between. CDR3 DNA sequence: TGCGCCAGCAGCCAGGACATCTACGAGCAGTACTTC. Translation: CASSQDIYEQYF.

The rearrangement uses TRBV11-2 and TRBJ1-6, with unresolved D. This CDR3 is 15 amino acids long. The ends were cut back, 1 base at V and 3 bases at J, with 7 bases in the middle. CDR1 and CDR2 from the germline V gene are SGHAT and FQNNGV. The CDR3 spells CASSLGAGYNSPLHF. The CDR3 bases are TGTGCCAGCAGCTTAGGGGCAGGCTATAATTCACCCCTCCACTTT.

At least ten counts were recorded for this clone. This chain uses TRBV5-1 with TRBJ2-6; D gene unclear. The CDR3 consists of 13 residues. Germline CDR1 reads SGHRS; CDR2 reads YFSETQ. V gave up 4 bases and J gave up 4 bases, with 6 bases separating them. CDR3 in amino acids: CASSESGANVLTF. CDR3 coding DNA: TGCGCCAGCAGCGAAAGCGGGGCCAACGTCCTGACTTTC.